This passage covers 17 T cell receptor beta chains from one sample sequenced in a study of siplizumab effects on memory and regulatory T cells. Sequenced by immunoSEQ multiplex PCR; TCRdb stores in-frame clones only, minus some. The table records some 90,000 clones, 85% to 90% of them present only once. The sample consisted of CD4+ T cells sorted from blood. The receptors shown here come from a human donor in good health.

This chain links TRBV5-5 with TRBJ2-3, with D tentatively TRBD1 or TRBD2 (6 bases each). Per germline, CDR1 SGHKS and CDR2 YYEKEE (reference sequence). This CDR3 spans 15 amino acids. V lost 2 bases to trimming and J lost 1 base, with 11 bases between them. CDR3 loop: CASSFIGGRTDTQYF. DNA for the CDR3: TGTGCCAGCAGCTTTATCGGGGGCCGCACAGATACGCAGTATTTT.

V usage is TRBV5-1 and J usage is TRBJ2-1; tentatively, D is TRBD2 (5 bases). In germline, CDR1 is SGHRS, CDR2 YFSETQ. The CDR3 contains 15 residues. Between the trimmed V and J ends, which lost 9 bases and 9 bases, there was a span of 25 bases. The CDR3 reads CATRRSATESGEQFF. CDR3 in DNA: TGCGCCACCCGCCGTAGCGCCACCGAGTCTGGTGAGCAGTTCTTC.

This chain connects TRBV19 to TRBJ2-7, with TRBD1 matching over 8 bases. This CDR3 region has 14 residues. Trimming took 4 bases from V and 4 from J; bases not matched to a gene: 6. The germline V gene has CDR1 LNHDA and CDR2 SQIVND (reference sequence). CDR3 sequence (DNA): TGTGCCAGTAGTACTGGACAGGGTCGATACGAGCAGTACTTC. Amino acid sequence: CASSTGQGRYEQYF.

This clone occurred once. The chain recombines TRBV5-4 with TRBJ1-1, with 7 bases aligning to TRBD1. Germline V gives CDR1 SGHNT, CDR2 YYREEE (reference sequence). The J segment lost 0 bases and the V segment lost 4 bases, leaving 3 bases of the junction unmatched. The CDR3 runs to 14 residues. The CDR3 region has the DNA TGTGCCAGCAGCGGACAGGCGATGAACACTGAAGCTTTCTTT. Its translation: CASSGQAMNTEAFF. The variable domain in full, completed from reference TRBV5-4 and TRBJ1-1, reads ETGVTQSPTHLIKTRGQQVTLRCSSQSGHNTVSWYQQALGQGPQFIFQYYREEENGRGNFPPRFSGLQFPNYSSELNVNALELDDSALYLCASSGQAMNTEAFFGQGTRLTVV.

The chain carries TRBV19 and TRBJ1-4; 8 nucleotides line up with TRBD1. Trimming at V came to 5 bases and at J to 4 bases, leaving 9 bases not matched to a gene. CDR1 and CDR2 from the germline V gene are LNHDA and SQIVND (reference sequence). The CDR3 length is 16 residues. The CDR3 nucleotides are TGTGCCAGTAGTTCTCGGACAGGGCCGGGTAATGAAAAACTGTTTTTT. Its translation: CASSSRTGPGNEKLFF.

The rearrangement uses TRBV19 and TRBJ2-2; D ambiguous. Germline V gives CDR1 LNHDA, CDR2 SQIVND (reference sequence). V was cut by 2 bases and J by 1 base, with 8 bases left in between. The CDR3 has 15 residues. CDR3 protein: CASSILGRNTGELFF. The CDR3 bases are TGTGCCAGTAGTATATTGGGCCGGAACACCGGGGAGCTGTTTTTT.

The chain recombines TRBV28 with TRBJ2-3; tentatively, D is TRBD2 (7 bases). CDR1 MDHEN and CDR2 SYDVKM come from the germline V gene. The V gene lost 3 bases and the J gene lost 4 bases, with 14 bases spanning the gap. The CDR3 extends over 15 amino acids. The CDR3 reads CASSLGGPGPDTQYF. Here the CDR3 DNA reads TGTGCCAGCAGTTTGGGGGGGCCGGGTCCAGATACGCAGTATTTT.

The rearrangement links TRBV18 to TRBJ1-1; perhaps TRBD1 as D (6 bases). Germline V CDR1 and CDR2: KGHSH, LQKENI. V was pared by 8 bases and J by 7 bases, with 17 bases between. CDR3 size: 13 residues. The CDR3 DNA is TGTGCCAGCGTCAGGGGACTTGACCGTGAAGCTTTCTTT. Amino acids: CASVRGLDREAFF.

The rearrangement links TRBV15 to TRBJ1-4; 7 bases agree with TRBD1. The CDR3 has 15 amino acids. With V trimmed by 5 bases and J by 4 bases, 7 bases remained unmatched. Looked up from germline, CDR1 is LNHNV and CDR2 is YYDKDF (reference sequence). The CDR3 DNA reads as TGTGCCACCAGCGGGTACAGGGGCCTTAATGAAAAACTGTTTTTT. This translates into CATSGYRGLNEKLFF.

CDR3 in DNA: TGCACCAGCAGCCAAGATCTAATAGGGGACAGGGGATATAATTCACCCCTCCACTTT. Translation gives CTSSQDLIGDRGYNSPLHF. J is TRBJ1-6 and V is TRBV1; the table's TRBD1 call for D was not verified on the DNA. TRBV1 represents a pseudogene. CDR3 length: 19 residues.

This clone was recorded once. The chain is built from TRBV9 and TRBJ1-2; D is unclear. The V and J ends lost 0 bases and 6 bases respectively, with 15 bases between them. This CDR3 spans 15 amino acids. Looked up from germline, CDR1 is SGDLS and CDR2 is YYNGEE. This CDR3 reads CASSVGSPPRDGYTF. CDR3 DNA: TGTGCCAGCAGCGTAGGATCTCCCCCAAGGGATGGCTACACCTTC.

This chain uses TRBV19 with TRBJ1-1; 7 bases are shared with TRBD1. Germline V gene lookup returns CDR1 LNHDA and CDR2 SQIVND (reference sequence). The CDR3 loop spans 15 amino acids. Losses at the gene ends were 4 bases for V and 10 bases for J; bases not matched to a gene: 15. The CDR3 DNA reads as TGTGCCAGTAGTACCGAGACAGGGCAGGGAGTGGGAGCTTTCTTT. This gives the protein CASSTETGQGVGAFF.

This chain joins TRBV18 and TRBJ2-5; unclear D gene. The germline V and J ends were trimmed by 4 bases and 0 bases, with 6 bases remaining between them. The CDR3 runs 13 residues. Germline lookup yields CDR1 KGHSH and CDR2 LQKENI. The CDR3 sequence: CASSRADQETQYF. The CDR3, as DNA: TGTGCCAGCTCACGGGCAGACCAAGAGACCCAGTACTTC.

The chain carries TRBV15 and TRBJ2-7; D may be TRBD1 (6 bases). The germline V gene has CDR1 LNHNV and CDR2 YYDKDF (reference sequence). The CDR3 runs to 15 residues. The V and J ends lost 1 base and 0 bases respectively, with 10 bases between them. The CDR3 here is CATSRVWTVSYEQYF. In nucleotides, the CDR3 is TGTGCCACCAGCAGAGTTTGGACAGTCTCCTACGAGCAGTACTTC.

The rearrangement links TRBV7-9 to TRBJ1-2; perhaps TRBD1 as D (5 bases). The CDR3 loop spans 12 amino acids. Germline CDR1 reads SEHNR; CDR2 reads FQNEAQ (reference sequence). The V gene lost 3 bases and the J gene lost 8 bases, with 10 bases spanning the gap. CDR3 in amino acids: CASSFSRDGYTF. The CDR3 DNA reads TGTGCCAGCAGCTTCTCCCGGGACGGCTACACCTTC.

The gene calls are TRBV18 and TRBJ2-1, with 9 bases lining up with TRBD2. V trimming: 6 bases; J trimming: 1 base; junction bases outside the gene matches: 4. The CDR3 totals 15 residues. Germline CDR1 is KGHSH and CDR2 is LQKENI. In DNA form, the CDR3 reads TGTGCCAGCTCGCAGACTAGCGGATCCTACAATGAGCAGTTCTTC. Residues: CASSQTSGSYNEQFF.

The chain uses TRBV19 and TRBJ1-3, with D unresolved. Germline assignment: CDR1 LNHDA and CDR2 SQIVND (reference sequence). With 3 bases removed from V and 3 bases from J, the gap between germline ends came to 9 bases. The CDR3 sequence is 14 residues long. CDR3 in DNA: TGTGCCAGTAGTATGGCCGGGAGTGGAAACACCATATATTTT. Translating it yields CASSMAGSGNTIYF.